Included here is one T cell receptor (beta chain) sequence, with context. The CDR3 consists of 14 residues. Germline V gives CDR1 MNHEY, CDR2 SVGAGI. The germline V and J ends were trimmed by 11 bases and 3 bases, with 19 bases remaining between them. This entry is derived from a study of T cell changes during pregnancy in multiple sclerosis. Assay used: immunoSEQ multiplex PCR; TCRdb lists only in-frame clones, some missing. The table has 30,000 to 45,000 clones, about 92% seen once. This TCR came from a female donor with multiple sclerosis, enrolled in a pregnancy study. The sequences come from CD4+ T cells from peripheral blood mononuclear cells, collected after pregnancy. The J gene is TRBJ2-5, the V gene TRBV6-5, with a weak D call TRBD2 (5 bases). The CDR3 bases are TGTGCCGAGTCGTCTTTGTTCGGGGAAGAGACCCAGTACTTC. Amino acid sequence: CAESSLFGEETQYF.